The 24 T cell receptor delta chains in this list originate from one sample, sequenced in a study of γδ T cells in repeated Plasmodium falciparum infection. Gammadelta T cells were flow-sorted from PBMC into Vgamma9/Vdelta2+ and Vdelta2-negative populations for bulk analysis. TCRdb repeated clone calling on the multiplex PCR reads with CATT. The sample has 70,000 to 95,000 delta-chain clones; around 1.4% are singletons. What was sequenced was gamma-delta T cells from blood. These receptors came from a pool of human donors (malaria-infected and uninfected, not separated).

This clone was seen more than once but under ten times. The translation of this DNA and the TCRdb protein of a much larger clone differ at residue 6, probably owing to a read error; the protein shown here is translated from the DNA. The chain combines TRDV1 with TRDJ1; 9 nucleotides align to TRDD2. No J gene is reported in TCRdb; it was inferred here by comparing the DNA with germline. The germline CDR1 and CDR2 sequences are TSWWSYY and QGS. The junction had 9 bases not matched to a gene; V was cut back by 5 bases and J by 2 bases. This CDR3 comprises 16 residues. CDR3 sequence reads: CALGLPSYAQTDKLIF. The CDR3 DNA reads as TGTGCTCTTGGGTTACCTTCCTACGCCCAGACCGATAAACTCATCTTT.

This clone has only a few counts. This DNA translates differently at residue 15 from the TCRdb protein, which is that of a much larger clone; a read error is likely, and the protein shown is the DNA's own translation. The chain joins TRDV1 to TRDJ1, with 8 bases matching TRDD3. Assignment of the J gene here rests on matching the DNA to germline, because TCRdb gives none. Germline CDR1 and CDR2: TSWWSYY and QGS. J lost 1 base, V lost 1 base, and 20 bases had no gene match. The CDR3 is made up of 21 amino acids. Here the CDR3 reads CALGERPFFPLLLGGTDKLIF. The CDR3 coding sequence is TGTGCTCTTGGGGAACGGCCCTTTTTCCCACTTTTACTGGGGGGCACCGATAAACTCATCTTT.

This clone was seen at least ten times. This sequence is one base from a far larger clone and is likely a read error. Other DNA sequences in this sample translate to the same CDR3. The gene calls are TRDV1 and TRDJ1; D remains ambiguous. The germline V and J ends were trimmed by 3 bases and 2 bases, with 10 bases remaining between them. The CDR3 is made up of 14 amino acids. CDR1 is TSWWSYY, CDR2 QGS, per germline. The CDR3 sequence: CALGELTWTDKLIF. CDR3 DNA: TGTGCTCTTGGGGAGCTGACATGGACCGATAAACTCATCTTT.

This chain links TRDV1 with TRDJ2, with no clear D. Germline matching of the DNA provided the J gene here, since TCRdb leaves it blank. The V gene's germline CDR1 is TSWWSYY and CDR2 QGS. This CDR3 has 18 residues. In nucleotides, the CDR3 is TGTGCCCTCCTCCCCCGGGGCCCTTACCCTCCTTTGACAGCACAACTCTTCTTT. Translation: CALLPRGPYPPLTAQLFF.

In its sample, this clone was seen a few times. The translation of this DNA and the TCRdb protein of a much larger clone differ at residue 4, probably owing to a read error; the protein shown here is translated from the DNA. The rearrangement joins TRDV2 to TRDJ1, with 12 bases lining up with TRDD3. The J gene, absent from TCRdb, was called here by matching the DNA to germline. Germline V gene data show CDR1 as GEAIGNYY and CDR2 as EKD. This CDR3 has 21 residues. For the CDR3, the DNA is TGTGCCTGTGGCACCGTCTCCTCCTTACAAGCGGACCTGGGGGATACGCTAAAACTCATCTTT. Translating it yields CACGTVSSLQADLGDTLKLIF.

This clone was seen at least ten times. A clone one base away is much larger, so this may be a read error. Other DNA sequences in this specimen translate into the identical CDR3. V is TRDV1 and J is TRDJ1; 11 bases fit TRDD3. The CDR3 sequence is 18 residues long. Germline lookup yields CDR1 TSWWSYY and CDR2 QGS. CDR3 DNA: TGTGCCCTTGGGGAATTACTGGGGGATAAGGGATACACCGATAAACTCATCTTT. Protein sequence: CALGELLGDKGYTDKLIF.

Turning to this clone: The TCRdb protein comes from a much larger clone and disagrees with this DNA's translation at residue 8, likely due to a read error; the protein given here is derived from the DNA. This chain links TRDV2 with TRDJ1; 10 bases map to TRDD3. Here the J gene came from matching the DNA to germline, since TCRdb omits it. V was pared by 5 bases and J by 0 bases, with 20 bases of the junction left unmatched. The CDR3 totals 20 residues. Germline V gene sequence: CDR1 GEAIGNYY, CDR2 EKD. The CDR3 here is CACGHSYALGDTSYTDKLIF. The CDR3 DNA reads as TGTGCCTGTGGACATTCCTACGCGTTGGGGGATACCAGTTACACCGATAAACTCATCTTT.

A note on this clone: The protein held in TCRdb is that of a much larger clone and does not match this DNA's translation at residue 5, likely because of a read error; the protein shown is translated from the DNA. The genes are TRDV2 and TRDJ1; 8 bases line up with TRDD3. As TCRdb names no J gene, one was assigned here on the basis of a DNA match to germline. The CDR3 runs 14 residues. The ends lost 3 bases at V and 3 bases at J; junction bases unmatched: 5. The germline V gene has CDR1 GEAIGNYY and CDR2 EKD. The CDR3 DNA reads TGTGCCTGTGACGTGGGATACGGGTCCGATAAACTCATCTTT. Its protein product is CACDVGYGSDKLIF.

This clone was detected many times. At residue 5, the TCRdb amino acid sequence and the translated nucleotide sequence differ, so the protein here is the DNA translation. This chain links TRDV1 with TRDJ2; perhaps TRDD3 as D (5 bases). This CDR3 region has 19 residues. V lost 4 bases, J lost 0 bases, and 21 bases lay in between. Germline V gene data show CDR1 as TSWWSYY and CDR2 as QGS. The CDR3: CALGVLVQWGPALTAQLFF. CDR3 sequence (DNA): TGTGCTCTTGGGGTACTAGTCCAGTGGGGTCCTGCTTTGACAGCACAACTCTTCTTT.

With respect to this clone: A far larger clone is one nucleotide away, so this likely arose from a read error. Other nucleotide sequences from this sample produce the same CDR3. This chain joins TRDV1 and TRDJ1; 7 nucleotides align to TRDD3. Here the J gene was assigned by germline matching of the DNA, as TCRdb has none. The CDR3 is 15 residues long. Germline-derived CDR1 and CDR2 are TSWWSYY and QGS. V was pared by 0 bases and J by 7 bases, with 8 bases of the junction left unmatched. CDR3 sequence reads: CALGELGRIRIKLIF. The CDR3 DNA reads TGTGCTCTTGGGGAACTGGGAAGGATACGCATTAAACTCATCTTT.

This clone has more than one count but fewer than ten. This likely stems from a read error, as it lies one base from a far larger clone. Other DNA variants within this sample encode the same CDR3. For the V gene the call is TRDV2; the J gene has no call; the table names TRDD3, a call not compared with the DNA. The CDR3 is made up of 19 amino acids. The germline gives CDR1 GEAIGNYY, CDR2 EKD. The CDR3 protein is CACDPTFLPVGSYTDKLIF. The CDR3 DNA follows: TGTGCCTGTGACCCAACCTTCCTACCGGTGGGGTCGTACACCGATAAGCTCATCTTT.

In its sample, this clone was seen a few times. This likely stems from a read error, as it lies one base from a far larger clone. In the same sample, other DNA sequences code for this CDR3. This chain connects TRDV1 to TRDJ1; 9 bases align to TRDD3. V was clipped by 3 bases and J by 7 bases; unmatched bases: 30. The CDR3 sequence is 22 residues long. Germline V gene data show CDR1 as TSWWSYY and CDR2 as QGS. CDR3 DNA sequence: TGTGCTCTTGGGGAGGAGAGTCGGCGGCGGGAACTGGGGGAGCTCTTTGGTCCTAAACTCATCTTT. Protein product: CALGEESRRRELGELFGPKLIF.

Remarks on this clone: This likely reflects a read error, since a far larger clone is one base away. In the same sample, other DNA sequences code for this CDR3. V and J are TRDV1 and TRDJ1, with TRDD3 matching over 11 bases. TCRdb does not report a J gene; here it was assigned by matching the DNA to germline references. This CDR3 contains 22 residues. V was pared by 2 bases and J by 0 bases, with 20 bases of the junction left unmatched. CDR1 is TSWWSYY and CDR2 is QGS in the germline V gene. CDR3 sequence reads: CALGELRPILGDTRTNTDKLIF. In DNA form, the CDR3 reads TGTGCTCTTGGGGAATTAAGACCCATTCTGGGGGATACCCGTACTAACACCGATAAACTCATCTTT.

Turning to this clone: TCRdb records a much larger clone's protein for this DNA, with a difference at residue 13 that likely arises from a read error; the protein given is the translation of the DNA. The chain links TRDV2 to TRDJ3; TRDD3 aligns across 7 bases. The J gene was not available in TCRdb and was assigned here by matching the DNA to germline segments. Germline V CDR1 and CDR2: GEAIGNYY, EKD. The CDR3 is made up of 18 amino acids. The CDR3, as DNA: TGTGCCTGTGACACCGTTGGGGGAAACTCCTGGGACGCCCGACAGATGTTTTTC. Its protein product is CACDTVGGNSWDARQMFF.

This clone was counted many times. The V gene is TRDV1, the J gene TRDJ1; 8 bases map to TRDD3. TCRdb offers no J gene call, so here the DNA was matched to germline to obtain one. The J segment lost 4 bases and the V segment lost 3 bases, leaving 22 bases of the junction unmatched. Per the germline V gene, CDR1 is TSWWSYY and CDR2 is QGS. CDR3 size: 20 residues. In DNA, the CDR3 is TGTGCTCTTGGGGAGCGAACTAGGTGGGGGATCCCCCGTGAACGCGATAAACTCATCTTT. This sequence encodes CALGERTRWGIPRERDKLIF.

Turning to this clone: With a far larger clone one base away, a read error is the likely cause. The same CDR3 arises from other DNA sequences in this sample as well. The CDR3 spells CACDTGPTGDTPKLIF. The CDR3 nucleotides are TGTGCCTGTGACACCGGTCCTACAGGGGATACGCCCAAACTCATCTTT. This chain connects TRDV2 to TRDJ1, with TRDD3 identical over 9 bases. V lost 0 bases to trimming and J lost 8 bases; unmatched junction nucleotides: 12. The CDR3 extends over 16 amino acids. Germline CDR1 is GEAIGNYY and CDR2 is EKD.

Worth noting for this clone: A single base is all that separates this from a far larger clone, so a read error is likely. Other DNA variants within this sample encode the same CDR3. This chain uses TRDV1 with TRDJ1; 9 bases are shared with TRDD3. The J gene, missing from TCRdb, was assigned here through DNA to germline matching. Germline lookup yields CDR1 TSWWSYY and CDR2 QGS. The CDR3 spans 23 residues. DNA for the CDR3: TGTGCTCTTGGAGAACTCGGCGTCTACGATATTAGACTGGGGGAACTGTACACCGATAAACTCATCTTT. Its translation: CALGELGVYDIRLGELYTDKLIF.

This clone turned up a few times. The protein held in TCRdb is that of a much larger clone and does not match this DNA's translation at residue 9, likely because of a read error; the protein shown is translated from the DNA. The CDR3 nucleotides read TGTGCTCTTGGGGAACTAGGGCCTACCACCCGGTTGGGGGTAACGAGGTACACCGATAAACTCATCTTT. Encoded protein: CALGELGPTTRLGVTRYTDKLIF. The chain joins TRDV1 to TRDJ1, with D possibly being TRDD3 (6 bases). V lost 0 bases to trimming and J lost 0 bases, with 32 bases between them. This CDR3 has 23 residues. Germline V CDR1 and CDR2: TSWWSYY, QGS.

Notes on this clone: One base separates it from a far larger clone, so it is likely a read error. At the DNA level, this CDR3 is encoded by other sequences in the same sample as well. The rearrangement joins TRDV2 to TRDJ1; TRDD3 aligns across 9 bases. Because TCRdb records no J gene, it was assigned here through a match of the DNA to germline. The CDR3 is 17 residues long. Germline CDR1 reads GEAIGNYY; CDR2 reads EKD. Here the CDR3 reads CACDILTGGPYTDKLIF. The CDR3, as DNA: TGTGCCTGCGACATCCTCACTGGGGGACCGTACACCGATAAACTCATCTTT.

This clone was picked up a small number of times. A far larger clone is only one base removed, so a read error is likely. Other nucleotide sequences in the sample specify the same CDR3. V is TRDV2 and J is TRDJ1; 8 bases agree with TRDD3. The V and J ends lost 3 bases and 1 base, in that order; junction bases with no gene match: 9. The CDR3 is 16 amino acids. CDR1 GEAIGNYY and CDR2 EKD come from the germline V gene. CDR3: CACDRTGGLLTDKLIF. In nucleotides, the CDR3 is TGTGCCTGTGACCGTACTGGGGGTCTCCTCACCGATAAACTCATCTTT.

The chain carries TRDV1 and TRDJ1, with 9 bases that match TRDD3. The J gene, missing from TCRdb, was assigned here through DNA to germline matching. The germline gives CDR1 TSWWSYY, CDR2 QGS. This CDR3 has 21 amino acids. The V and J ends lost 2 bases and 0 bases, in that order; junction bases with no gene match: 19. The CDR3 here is CALGEARPSPTGGRYTDKLIF. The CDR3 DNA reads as TGTGCTCTTGGGGAAGCCCGGCCTTCCCCCACTGGGGGAAGATACACCGATAAACTCATCTTT.

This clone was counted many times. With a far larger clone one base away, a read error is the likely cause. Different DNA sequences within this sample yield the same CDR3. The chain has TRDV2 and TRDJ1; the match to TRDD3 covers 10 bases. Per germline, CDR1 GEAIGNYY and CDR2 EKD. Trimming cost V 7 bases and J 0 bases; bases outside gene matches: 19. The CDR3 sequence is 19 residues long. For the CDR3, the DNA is TGTGCCTGCGACTCAATGCCCGGTACTGGGGGATCCAACACCGATAAACTCATCTTT. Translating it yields CACDSMPGTGGSNTDKLIF.

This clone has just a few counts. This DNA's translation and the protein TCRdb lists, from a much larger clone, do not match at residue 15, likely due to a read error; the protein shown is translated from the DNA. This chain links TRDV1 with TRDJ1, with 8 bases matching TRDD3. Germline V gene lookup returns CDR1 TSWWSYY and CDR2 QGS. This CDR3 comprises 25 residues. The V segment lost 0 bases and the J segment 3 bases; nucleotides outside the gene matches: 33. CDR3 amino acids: CALGELRAGLPYWGVCEDLADKLIF. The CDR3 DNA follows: TGTGCTCTTGGGGAACTAAGGGCCGGTCTCCCGTACTGGGGGGTTTGTGAAGATCTAGCCGATAAACTCATCTTT.

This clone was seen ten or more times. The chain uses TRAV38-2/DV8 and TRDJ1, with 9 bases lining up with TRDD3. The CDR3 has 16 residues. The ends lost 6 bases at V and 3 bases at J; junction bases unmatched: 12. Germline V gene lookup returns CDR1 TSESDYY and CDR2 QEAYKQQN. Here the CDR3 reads CAYTGGWGIWADKLIF. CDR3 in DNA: TGTGCTTATACCGGAGGGTGGGGGATATGGGCCGATAAACTCATCTTT.